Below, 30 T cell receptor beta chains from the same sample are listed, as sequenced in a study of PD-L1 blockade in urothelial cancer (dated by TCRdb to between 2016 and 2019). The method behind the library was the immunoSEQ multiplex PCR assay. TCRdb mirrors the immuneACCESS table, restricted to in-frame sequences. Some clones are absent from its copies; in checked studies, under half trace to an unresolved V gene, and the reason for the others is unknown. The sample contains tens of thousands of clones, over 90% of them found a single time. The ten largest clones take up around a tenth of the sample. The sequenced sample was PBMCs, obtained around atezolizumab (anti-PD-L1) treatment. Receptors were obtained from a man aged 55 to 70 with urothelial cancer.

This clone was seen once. Written as DNA, the CDR3 is TGTGCCTGGAGCTCGGACAGGTGGGCCAAAAACATTCAGTACTTC. Translated, it gives CAWSSDRWAKNIQYF. The rearrangement links TRBV30 to TRBJ2-4; 7 nucleotides match TRBD1. There are 15 residues in the CDR3. Germline values: CDR1 GTSNPN, CDR2 SVGIG (reference sequence). The J segment lost 1 base and the V segment lost 3 bases, leaving 6 bases of the junction unmatched. Looking up the rest from reference TRBV30 and TRBJ2-4 gives the full variable domain: SQTIHQWPATLVQPVGSPLSLECTVEGTSNPNLYWYRQAAGRGLQLLFYSVGIGQISSEVPQNLSASRPQDRQFILSSKKLLLSDSGFYLCAWSSDRWAKNIQYFGAGTRLSVL.

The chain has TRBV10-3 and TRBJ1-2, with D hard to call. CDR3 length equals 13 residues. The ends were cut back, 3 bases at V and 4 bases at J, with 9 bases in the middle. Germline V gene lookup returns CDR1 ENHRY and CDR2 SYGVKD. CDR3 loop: CAISETAVYGYTF. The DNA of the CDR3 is TGTGCCATCAGTGAAACAGCGGTCTATGGCTACACCTTC.

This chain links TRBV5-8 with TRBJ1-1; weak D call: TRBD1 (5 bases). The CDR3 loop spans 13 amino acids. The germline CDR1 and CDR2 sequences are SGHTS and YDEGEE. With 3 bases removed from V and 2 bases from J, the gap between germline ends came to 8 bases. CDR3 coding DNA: TGTGCCAGCAGCTGGGACTTTAACACTGAAGCTTTCTTT. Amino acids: CASSWDFNTEAFF.

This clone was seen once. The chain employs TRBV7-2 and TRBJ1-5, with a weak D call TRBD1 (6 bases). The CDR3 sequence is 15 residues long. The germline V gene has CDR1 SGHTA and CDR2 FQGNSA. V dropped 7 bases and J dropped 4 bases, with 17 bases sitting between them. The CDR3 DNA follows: TGTGCCAGCACCAGGGCGGGGGGCGGAAATCAGCCCCAGCATTTT. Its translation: CASTRAGGGNQPQHF.

The CDR3 spells CASSPGQGGYEQYF. The DNA of the CDR3 is TGTGCCAGCAGCCCGGGACAGGGAGGCTACGAGCAGTACTTC. The chain has TRBV2 and TRBJ2-7, with 9 bases aligning to TRBD1. The CDR3 consists of 14 residues. CDR1 SNHLY and CDR2 FYNNEI come from the germline V gene. The V and J ends lost 6 bases and 3 bases, in that order; junction bases with no gene match: 6.

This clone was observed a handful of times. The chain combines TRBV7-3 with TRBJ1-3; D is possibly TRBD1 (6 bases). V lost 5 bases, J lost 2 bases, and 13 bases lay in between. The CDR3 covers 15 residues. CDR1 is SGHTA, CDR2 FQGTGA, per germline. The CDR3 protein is CASSEGAGAGNTIYF. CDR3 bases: TGTGCCAGCAGCGAAGGGGCAGGGGCTGGAAACACCATATATTTT.

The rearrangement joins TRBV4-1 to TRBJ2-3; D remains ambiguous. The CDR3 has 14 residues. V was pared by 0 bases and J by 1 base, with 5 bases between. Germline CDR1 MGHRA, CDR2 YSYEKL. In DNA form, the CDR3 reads TGCGCCAGCAGCCAAGATGGGCGCACAGATACGCAGTATTTT. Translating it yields CASSQDGRTDTQYF.

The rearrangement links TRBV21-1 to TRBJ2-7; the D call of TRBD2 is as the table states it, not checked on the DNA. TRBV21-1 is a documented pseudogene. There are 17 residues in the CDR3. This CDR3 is CASSKPSQRGVSYEQYF. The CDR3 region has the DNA TGTGCCAGCAGCAAACCGTCGCAGCGGGGAGTTTCCTACGAGCAGTACTTC.

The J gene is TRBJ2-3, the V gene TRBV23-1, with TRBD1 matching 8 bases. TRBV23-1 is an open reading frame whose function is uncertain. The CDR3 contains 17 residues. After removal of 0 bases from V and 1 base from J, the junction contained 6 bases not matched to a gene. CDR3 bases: TGCGCCAGCAGTCAATCCCCCAGGGGGCGCCGCACAGATACGCAGTATTTT. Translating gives CASSQSPRGRRTDTQYF.

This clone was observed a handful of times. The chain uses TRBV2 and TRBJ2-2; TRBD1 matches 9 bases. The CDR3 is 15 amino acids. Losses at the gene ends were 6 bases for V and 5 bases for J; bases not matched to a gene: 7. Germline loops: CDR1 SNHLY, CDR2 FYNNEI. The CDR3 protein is CASRVDRGGTGELFF. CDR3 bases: TGTGCCAGCAGGGTGGACAGGGGAGGAACCGGGGAGCTGTTTTTT.

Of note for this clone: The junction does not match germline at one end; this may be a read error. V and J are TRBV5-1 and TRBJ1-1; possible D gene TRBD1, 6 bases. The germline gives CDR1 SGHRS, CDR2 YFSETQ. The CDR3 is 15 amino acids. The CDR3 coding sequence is TGCACCAGCAGCCCTCAGGGGCGCGGAAACACTGAAGCTTTCTTT. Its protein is CTSSPQGRGNTEAFF.

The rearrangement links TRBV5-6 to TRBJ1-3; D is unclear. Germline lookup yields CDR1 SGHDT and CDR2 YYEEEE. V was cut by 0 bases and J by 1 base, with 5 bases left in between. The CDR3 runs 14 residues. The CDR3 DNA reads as TGTGCCAGCAGCTTGGTCAGATCTGGAAACACCATATATTTT. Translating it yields CASSLVRSGNTIYF.

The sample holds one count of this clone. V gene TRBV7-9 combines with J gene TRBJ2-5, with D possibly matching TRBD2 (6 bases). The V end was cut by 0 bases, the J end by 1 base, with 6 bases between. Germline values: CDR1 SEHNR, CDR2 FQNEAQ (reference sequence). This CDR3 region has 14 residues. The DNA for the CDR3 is TGTGCCAGCAGCTTAGCCGGGAGCCAAGAGACCCAGTACTTC. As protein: CASSLAGSQETQYF. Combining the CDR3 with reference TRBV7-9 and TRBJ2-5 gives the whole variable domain DTGVSQNPRHKITKRGQNVTFRCDPISEHNRLYWYRQTLGQGPEFLTYFQNEAQLEKSRLLSDRFSAERPKGSFSTLEIQRTEQGDSAMYLCASSLAGSQETQYFGPGTRLLVL.

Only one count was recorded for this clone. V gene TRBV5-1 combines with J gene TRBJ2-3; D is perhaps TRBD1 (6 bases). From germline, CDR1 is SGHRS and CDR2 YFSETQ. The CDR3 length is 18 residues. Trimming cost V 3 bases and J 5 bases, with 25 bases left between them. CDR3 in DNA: TGCGCCAGCAGCTCCAGGGGTGAGGGGCCAAACTACAGAGATACGCAGTATTTT. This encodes CASSSRGEGPNYRDTQYF.

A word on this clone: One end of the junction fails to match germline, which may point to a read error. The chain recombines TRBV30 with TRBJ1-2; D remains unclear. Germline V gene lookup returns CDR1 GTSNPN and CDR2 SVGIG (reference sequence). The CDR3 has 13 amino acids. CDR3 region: CVWSGSQAGGYTF. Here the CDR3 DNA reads TGTGTCTGGAGCGGAAGTCAGGCGGGGGGCTACACCTTC.

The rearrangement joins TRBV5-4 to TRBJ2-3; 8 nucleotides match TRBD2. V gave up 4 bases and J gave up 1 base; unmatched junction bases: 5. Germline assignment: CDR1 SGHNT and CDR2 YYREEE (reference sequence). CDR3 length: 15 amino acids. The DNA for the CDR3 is TGTGCCAGCAGCGAGGGGGGACTAGGCACAGATACGCAGTATTTT. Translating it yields CASSEGGLGTDTQYF.

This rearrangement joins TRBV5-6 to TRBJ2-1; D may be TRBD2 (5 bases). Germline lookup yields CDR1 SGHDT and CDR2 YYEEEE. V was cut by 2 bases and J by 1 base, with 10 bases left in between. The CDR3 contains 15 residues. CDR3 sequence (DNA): TGTGCCAGCAGCTTATGGCGGGTTTCCTACAATGAGCAGTTCTTC. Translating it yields CASSLWRVSYNEQFF. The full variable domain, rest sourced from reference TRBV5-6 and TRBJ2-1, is DAGVTQSPTHLIKTRGQQVTLRCSPKSGHDTVSWYQQALGQGPQFIFQYYEEEERQRGNFPDRFSGHQFPNYSSELNVNALLLGDSALYLCASSLWRVSYNEQFFGPGTRLTVL.

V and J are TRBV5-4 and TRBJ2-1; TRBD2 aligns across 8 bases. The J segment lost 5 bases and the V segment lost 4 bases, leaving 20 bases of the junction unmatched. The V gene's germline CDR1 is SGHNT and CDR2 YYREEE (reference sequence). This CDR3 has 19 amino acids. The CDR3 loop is CASSTPSGSAQVVHNEQFF. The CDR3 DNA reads TGTGCCAGCAGCACCCCAAGCGGGAGCGCGCAGGTCGTCCACAATGAGCAGTTCTTC.

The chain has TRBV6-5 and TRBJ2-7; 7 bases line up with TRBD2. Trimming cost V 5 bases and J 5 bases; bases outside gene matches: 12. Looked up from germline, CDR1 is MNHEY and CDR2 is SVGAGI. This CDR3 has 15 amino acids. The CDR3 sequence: CASSAPGGGVDEQYF. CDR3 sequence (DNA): TGTGCCAGCAGTGCTCCGGGGGGTGGAGTGGACGAGCAGTACTTC.

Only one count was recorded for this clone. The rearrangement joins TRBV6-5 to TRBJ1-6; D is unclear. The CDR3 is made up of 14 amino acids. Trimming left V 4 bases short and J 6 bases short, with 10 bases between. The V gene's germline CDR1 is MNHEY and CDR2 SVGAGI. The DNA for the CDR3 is TGTGCCAGCAGTTCAAGGTGGGCTAATTCACCCCTCCACTTT. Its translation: CASSSRWANSPLHF.

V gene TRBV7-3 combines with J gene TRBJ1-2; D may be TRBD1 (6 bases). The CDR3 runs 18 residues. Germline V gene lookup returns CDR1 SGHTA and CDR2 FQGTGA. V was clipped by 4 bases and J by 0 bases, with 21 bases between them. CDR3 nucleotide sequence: TGTGCCAGCAGCTGCGTTACCCTCTCGACAGGCGCTAACTATGGCTACACCTTC. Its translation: CASSCVTLSTGANYGYTF.

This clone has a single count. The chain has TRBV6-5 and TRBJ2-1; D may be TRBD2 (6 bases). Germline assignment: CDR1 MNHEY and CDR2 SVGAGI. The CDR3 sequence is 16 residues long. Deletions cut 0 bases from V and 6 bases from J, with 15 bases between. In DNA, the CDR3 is TGTGCCAGCAGTTACTCGGCGGCGGGGTCGGGCAATGAGCAGTTCTTC. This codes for CASSYSAAGSGNEQFF.

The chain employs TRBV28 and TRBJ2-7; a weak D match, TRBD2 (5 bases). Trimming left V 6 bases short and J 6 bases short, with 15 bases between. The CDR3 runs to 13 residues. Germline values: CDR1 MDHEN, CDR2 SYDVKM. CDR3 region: CASRQTTGSEQYF. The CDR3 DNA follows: TGTGCCAGCAGGCAGACTACCGGAAGCGAGCAGTACTTC.

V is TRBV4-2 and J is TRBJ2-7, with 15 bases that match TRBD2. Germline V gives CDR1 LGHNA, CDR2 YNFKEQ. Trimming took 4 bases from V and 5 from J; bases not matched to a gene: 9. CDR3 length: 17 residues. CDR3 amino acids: CASSLRTSGRGGNEQYF. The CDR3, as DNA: TGTGCCAGCAGCCTCCGGACTAGCGGGAGGGGGGGGAACGAGCAGTACTTC.

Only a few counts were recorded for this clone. The CDR3: CASSPGLAGVDTQYF. CDR3 nucleotides: TGCGCCAGCAGCCCTGGACTAGCGGGCGTGGATACGCAGTATTTT. The chain couples TRBV4-3 to TRBJ2-3; 11 positions agree with TRBD2. In germline, CDR1 is LGHNA, CDR2 YSLEER. V was pared by 4 bases and J by 6 bases, with 6 bases of the junction left unmatched. There are 15 residues in the CDR3.

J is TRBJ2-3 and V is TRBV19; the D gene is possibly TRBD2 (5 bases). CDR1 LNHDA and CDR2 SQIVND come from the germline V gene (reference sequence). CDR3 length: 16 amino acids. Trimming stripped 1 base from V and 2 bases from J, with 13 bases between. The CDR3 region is CASSIAPGTITDTQYF. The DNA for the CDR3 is TGTGCCAGTAGTATAGCCCCGGGAACGATCACAGATACGCAGTATTTT.

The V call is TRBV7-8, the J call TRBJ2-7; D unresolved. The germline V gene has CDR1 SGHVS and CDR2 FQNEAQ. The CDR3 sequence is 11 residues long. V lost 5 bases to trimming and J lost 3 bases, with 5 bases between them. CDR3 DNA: TGTGCCAGCAGCCCAGACTACGAGCAGTACTTC. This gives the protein CASSPDYEQYF.

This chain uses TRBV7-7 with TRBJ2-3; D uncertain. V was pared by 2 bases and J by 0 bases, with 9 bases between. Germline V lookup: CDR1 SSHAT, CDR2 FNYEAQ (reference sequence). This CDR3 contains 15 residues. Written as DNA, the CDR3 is TGTGCCAGCAGCTTACTGGTGGGCAGCACAGATACGCAGTATTTT. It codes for CASSLLVGSTDTQYF.

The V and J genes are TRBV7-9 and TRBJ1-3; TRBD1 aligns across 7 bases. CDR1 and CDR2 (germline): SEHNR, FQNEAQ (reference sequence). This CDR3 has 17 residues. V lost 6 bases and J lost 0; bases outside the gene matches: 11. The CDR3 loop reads CASSPSGQLFSGNTIYF. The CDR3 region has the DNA TGTGCCAGCAGTCCCTCGGGACAGCTTTTCTCTGGAAACACCATATATTTT. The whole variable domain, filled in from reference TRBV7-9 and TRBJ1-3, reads DTGVSQNPRHKITKRGQNVTFRCDPISEHNRLYWYRQTLGQGPEFLTYFQNEAQLEKSRLLSDRFSAERPKGSFSTLEIQRTEQGDSAMYLCASSPSGQLFSGNTIYFGEGSWLTVV.

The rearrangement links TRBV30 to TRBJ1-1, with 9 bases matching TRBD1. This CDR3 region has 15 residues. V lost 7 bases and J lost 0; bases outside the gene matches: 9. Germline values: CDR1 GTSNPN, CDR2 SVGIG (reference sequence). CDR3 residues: CAFTTGGYVNTEAFF. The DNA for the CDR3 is TGTGCCTTCACGACAGGGGGTTACGTGAACACTGAAGCTTTCTTT.